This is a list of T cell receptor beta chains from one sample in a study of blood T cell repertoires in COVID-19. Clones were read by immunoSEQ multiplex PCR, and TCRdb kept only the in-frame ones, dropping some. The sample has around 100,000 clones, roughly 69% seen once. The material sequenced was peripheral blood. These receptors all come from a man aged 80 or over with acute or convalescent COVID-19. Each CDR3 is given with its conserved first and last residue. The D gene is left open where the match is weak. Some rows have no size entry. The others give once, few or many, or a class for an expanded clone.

CDR3 DNA: TGCGCCAGCAGCCATCGAGATACTGAAGCTTTCTTT
CDR3 protein: CASSHRDTEAFF
J gene: TRBJ1-1
D gene: NA
clone size: few
V gene: TRBV4-1

CDR3 DNA: TGTGCCAGCAGTTCCCCGGGAGGGCCCTCCTACAATGAGCAGTTCTTC
CDR3 protein: CASSSPGGPSYNEQFF
J gene: TRBJ2-1
D gene: TRBD2
clone size: NA
V gene: TRBV28

CDR3 DNA: TGCAGCGTTGGGACACAAGAGACCCAGTACTTC
CDR3 protein: CSVGTQETQYF
J gene: TRBJ2-5
D gene: NA
clone size: few
V gene: TRBV29-1

CDR3 DNA: TGTGCCAGCAGCGATACCGGACTCTACAATGAGCAGTTCTTC
CDR3 protein: CASSDTGLYNEQFF
J gene: TRBJ2-1
D gene: NA
clone size: NA
V gene: TRBV7-2

CDR3 DNA: TGTGCCAGCAGTTTATGGTTAACCGGGACAATCTTCGGAATAGAAAAACTGTTTTTT
CDR3 protein: CASSLWLTGTIFGIEKLFF
J gene: TRBJ1-4
D gene: NA
clone size: NA
V gene: TRBV28

CDR3 DNA: TGTGCCAGCAGCCAAGAAGGAGGAACCTTCATAGATACGCAGTATTTT
CDR3 protein: CASSQEGGTFIDTQYF
J gene: TRBJ2-3
D gene: NA
clone size: NA
V gene: TRBV3-1/TRBV3-2

CDR3 DNA: TGCGCCAGCAGCCCTGGACTAGCGGGAGGCACCGGGGAGCTGTTTTTT
CDR3 protein: CASSPGLAGGTGELFF
J gene: TRBJ2-2
D gene: TRBD2
clone size: NA
V gene: TRBV5-1

CDR3 DNA: TGTGCCAGCAGCTTATCCGCAGGGAGGGACGAGCAGTACTTC
CDR3 protein: CASSLSAGRDEQYF
J gene: TRBJ2-7
D gene: TRBD2
clone size: NA
V gene: TRBV11-2

CDR3 DNA: TGTGCCAGCTCACCACGACTAGCGGGAGTCTCCTACAATGAGCAGTTCTTC
CDR3 protein: CASSPRLAGVSYNEQFF
J gene: TRBJ2-1
D gene: TRBD2
clone size: few
V gene: TRBV18

CDR3 DNA: TGTGCCAGCAGCGTCCGGGACAGACCATCCTACGAGCAGTACTTC
CDR3 protein: CASSVRDRPSYEQYF
J gene: TRBJ2-7
D gene: TRBD1
clone size: NA
V gene: TRBV13

CDR3 DNA: TGTGCCAGCAGCCCCGACAGAGGCTCCTACGAGCAGTACTTC
CDR3 protein: CASSPDRGSYEQYF
J gene: TRBJ2-7
D gene: NA
clone size: NA
V gene: TRBV5-4

CDR3 DNA: TGTGCCACCAGCAGCTCAGAGACCCAGTACTTC
CDR3 protein: CATSSSETQYF
J gene: TRBJ2-5
D gene: NA
clone size: NA
V gene: TRBV15

CDR3 DNA: TGTGCCAGCAGTTACCAGGGAAAACAAGAGACCCAGTACTTC
CDR3 protein: CASSYQGKQETQYF
J gene: TRBJ2-5
D gene: NA
clone size: NA
V gene: TRBV6-2/TRBV6-3

CDR3 DNA: TGTGCCAGCAGCGCCCAGGGTTACGAGCAGTACTTC
CDR3 protein: CASSAQGYEQYF
J gene: TRBJ2-7
D gene: NA
clone size: few
V gene: TRBV7-2

CDR3 DNA: TGCGCCAGCAGCCAAGATGGGGCAGTTAGCACAGATACGCAGTATTTT
CDR3 protein: CASSQDGAVSTDTQYF
J gene: TRBJ2-3
D gene: NA
clone size: NA
V gene: TRBV4-1

CDR3 DNA: TGTGCCAGCCAGAGGTCGGAAGGAAACACCATATATTTT
CDR3 protein: CASQRSEGNTIYF
J gene: TRBJ1-3
D gene: NA
clone size: NA
V gene: TRBV9

CDR3 DNA: TGTGCCAGCAGCCTAACCACGAGTGAGCAGTTCTTC
CDR3 protein: CASSLTTSEQFF
J gene: TRBJ2-1
D gene: NA
clone size: NA
V gene: TRBV5-6

CDR3 DNA: TGTGCCAGTAGTACGGGTGGAAAGACCCAGTACTTC
CDR3 protein: CASSTGGKTQYF
J gene: TRBJ2-5
D gene: NA
clone size: once
V gene: TRBV19

CDR3 DNA: TGTGCCAGTAGCCCGACAACCACCCGGCCCCAGCATTTT
CDR3 protein: CASSPTTTRPQHF
J gene: TRBJ1-5
D gene: NA
clone size: NA
V gene: TRBV19